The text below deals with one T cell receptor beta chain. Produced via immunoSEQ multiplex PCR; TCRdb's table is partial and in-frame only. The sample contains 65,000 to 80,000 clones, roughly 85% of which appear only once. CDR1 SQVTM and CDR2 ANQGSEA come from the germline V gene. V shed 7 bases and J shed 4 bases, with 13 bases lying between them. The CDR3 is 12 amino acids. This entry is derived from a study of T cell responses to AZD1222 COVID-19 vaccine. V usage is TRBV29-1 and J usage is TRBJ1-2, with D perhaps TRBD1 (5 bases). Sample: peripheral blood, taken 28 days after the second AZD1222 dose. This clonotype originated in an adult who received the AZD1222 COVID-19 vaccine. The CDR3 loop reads CSAGHGSYGYTF. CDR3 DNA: TGCAGCGCCGGACACGGCTCCTATGGCTACACCTTC.